A single TCR beta chain is shown here with its context. Its antigen is unknown. The data are from a study of T cells after yellow fever vaccination. Study-wide results and limits: Clonotypes appearing in both CD4 and CD8 compartments existed, and their share was small. Booster sampling recovered most clones from primary vaccination (around 96% CD4, approximately 88% CD8).

This CDR3 spans 17 amino acids. Trimming removed 7 bases at V and 0 bases at J, with 19 bases between. TCRdb re-called the 5' RACE reads with MiXCR, one entry per CDR3 protein. The sample consists of 250,000 to 400,000 distinct CDR3 sequences, over 4% of them appearing once. This chain joins TRBV12-3 or TRBV12-4 and TRBJ2-1; D uncertain. The sequence was obtained from a man aged 18 to 35 who received the YFV17D yellow fever vaccine. The sample in question was PBMCs, obtained 5 days after the yellow fever booster vaccination. This CDR3 is CASTDDQASSSYNEQFF. CDR3 nucleotide sequence: TGTGCCAGCACCGATGACCAGGCCTCCAGCTCCTACAATGAGCAGTTCTTC.